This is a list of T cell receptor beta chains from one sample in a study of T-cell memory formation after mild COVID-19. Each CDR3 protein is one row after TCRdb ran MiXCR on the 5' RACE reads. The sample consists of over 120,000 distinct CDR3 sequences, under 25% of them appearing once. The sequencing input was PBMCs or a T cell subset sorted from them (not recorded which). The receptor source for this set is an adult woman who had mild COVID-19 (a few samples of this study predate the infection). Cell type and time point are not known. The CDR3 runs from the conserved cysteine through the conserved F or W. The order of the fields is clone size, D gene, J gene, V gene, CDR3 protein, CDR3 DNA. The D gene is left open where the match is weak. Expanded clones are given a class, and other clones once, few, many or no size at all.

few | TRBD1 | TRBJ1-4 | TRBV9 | CASSPHSPGQGGEKLFF | TGTGCCAGCAGCCCTCATAGCCCGGGACAGGGAGGTGAAAAACTGTTTTTT
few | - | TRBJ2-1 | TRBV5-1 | CASSQGQGRGPLGEQFF | TGCGCCAGCAGCCAGGGTCAGGGAAGAGGCCCCTTGGGTGAGCAGTTCTTC
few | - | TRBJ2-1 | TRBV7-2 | CASSSGRAYNEQFF | TGTGCCAGCAGCAGCGGGCGGGCGTACAATGAGCAGTTCTTC
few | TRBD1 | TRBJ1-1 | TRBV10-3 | CAIRPGGQRNTEAFF | TGTGCCATCAGGCCGGGGGGACAGCGAAACACTGAAGCTTTCTTT
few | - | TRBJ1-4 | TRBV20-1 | CSARDWGAGEKLFF | TGCAGTGCTAGAGACTGGGGGGCCGGGGAAAAACTGTTTTTT
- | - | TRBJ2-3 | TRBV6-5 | CASSYQNTDTQYF | TGTGCCAGCAGTTACCAGAACACAGATACGCAGTATTTT
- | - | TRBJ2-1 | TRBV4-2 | CASSQEPSSYNEQFF | TGTGCCAGCAGCCAAGAGCCAAGCTCCTACAATGAGCAGTTCTTC
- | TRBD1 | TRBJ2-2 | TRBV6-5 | CASSPPGQTNGELFF | TGTGCCAGCAGTCCGCCGGGACAGACTAACGGGGAGCTGTTTTTT
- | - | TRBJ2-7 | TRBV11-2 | CASSPSRASSEQYF | TGTGCCAGCAGCCCCAGCAGAGCCTCATCCGAGCAGTACTTC
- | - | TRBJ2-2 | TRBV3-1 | CASSQGPYTGELFF | TGTGCCAGCAGCCAAGGTCCCTACACCGGGGAGCTGTTTTTT
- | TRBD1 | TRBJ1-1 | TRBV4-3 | CASSLGQGDEAFF | TGCGCCAGCAGCCTTGGACAGGGTGATGAAGCTTTCTTT
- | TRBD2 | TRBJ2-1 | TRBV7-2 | CASSLVKLAGSGDEQFF | TGTGCCAGCAGCTTAGTAAAACTAGCGGGTTCTGGGGATGAGCAGTTCTTC
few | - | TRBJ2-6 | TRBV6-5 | CASSYGTSSGANVLTF | TGTGCCAGCAGTTACGGCACATCTTCTGGGGCCAACGTCCTGACTTTC
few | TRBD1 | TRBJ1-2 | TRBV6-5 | CASRQTGGGYGYTF | TGTGCCAGCAGGCAAACAGGGGGAGGATATGGCTACACCTTC
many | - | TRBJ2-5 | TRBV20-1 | CSARDRVLGQETQYF | TGCAGTGCTAGAGATAGGGTATTGGGGCAAGAGACCCAGTACTTC
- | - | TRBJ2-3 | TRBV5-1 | CASSDYTSTDTQYF | TGCGCCAGCTCAGACTACACTAGCACAGATACGCAGTATTTT
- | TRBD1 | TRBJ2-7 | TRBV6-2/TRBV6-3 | CASRYDRASEQYF | TGTGCCAGCAGATACGACAGGGCGAGCGAGCAGTACTTC
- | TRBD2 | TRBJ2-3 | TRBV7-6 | CASTIIAGGPGAADTQYF | TGTGCCAGCACCATAATAGCGGGAGGGCCGGGGGCGGCAGATACGCAGTATTTT
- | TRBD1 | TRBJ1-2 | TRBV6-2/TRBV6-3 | CASSYYGDRGDGYTF | TGTGCCAGCAGTTACTATGGCGACAGGGGTGATGGCTACACCTTC
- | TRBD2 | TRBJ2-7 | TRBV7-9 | CASSSSGDIYEQYF | TGTGCCAGCAGCTCTAGCGGGGACATCTACGAGCAGTACTTC
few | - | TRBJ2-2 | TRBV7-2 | CASSSRQTRELFF | TGTGCCAGCAGCTCCCGACAGACCCGGGAGCTGTTTTTT
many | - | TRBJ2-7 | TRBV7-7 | CASSLAEATYEQYF | TGTGCTAGCAGCTTAGCGGAGGCTACCTACGAGCAGTACTTC
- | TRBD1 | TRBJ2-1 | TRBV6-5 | CASSYSMLSNRGSYNEQFF | TGTGCCAGCAGTTACTCGATGCTTTCAAACAGGGGCTCCTACAATGAGCAGTTCTTC
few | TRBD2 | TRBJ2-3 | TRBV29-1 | CSVRAGGLADTQYF | TGCAGCGTTCGGGCGGGCGGACTAGCAGATACGCAGTATTTT
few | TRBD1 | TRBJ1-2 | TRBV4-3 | CASSQDNRGYYGYTF | TGCGCCAGCAGCCAAGACAACAGGGGGTACTATGGCTACACCTTC
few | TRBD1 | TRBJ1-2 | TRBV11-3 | CASSQGEGSGYTF | TGTGCCAGCAGCCAGGGGGAGGGGTCTGGCTACACCTTC
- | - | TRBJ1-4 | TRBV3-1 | CASSQDSGSREKLFF | TGTGCCAGCAGCCAAGATTCGGGGAGTCGTGAAAAACTGTTTTTT
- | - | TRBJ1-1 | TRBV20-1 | CSARDGPGPMYNSEAFF | TGCAGTGCTAGAGATGGCCCGGGACCTATGTATAATTCTGAAGCTTTCTTT
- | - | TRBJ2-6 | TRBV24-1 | CATSDPSGTPGANVLTF | TGTGCCACCAGTGACCCTTCCGGGACTCCTGGGGCCAACGTCCTGACTTTC
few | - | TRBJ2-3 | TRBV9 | CASSAGLDTQYF | TGTGCCAGCAGCGCAGGATTGGATACGCAGTATTTT
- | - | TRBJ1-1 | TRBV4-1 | CASSPWGGQMNTEAFF | TGCGCCAGCAGCCCCTGGGGAGGGCAGATGAACACTGAAGCTTTCTTT